This T cell receptor (beta chain) was sequenced during a study of T cells in Graves' hyperthyroidism and ophthalmopathy. This clonotype appeared many times. CDR1 and CDR2 (germline): SNHLY, FYNNEI. V shed 7 bases and J 8 bases; nucleotides not matched to a gene: 5. The CDR3 loop spans 12 amino acids. TCR beta CDR3 region amplification was performed from RNA transcripts. Using the HTBI primer set, a first-round RT-PCR was run on the TCR CDR3. TCRdb re-analysed the multiplex PCR reads in MiXCR, keeping a single row per CDR3 protein. Altogether roughly 630,000 distinct CDR3 sequences are present, less than 20% being singletons, with the ten largest covering about 7%.

This receptor was obtained from a young woman with Graves' hyperthyroidism. The J gene is TRBJ2-1, the V gene TRBV2, with 7 bases aligning to TRBD1. Sequencing was done on a sample of blood. CDR3 nucleotide sequence: TGTGCCAGCATCACAGGGGTGCATGAGCAGTTCTTC. Translation gives CASITGVHEQFF.